This is a list of T cell receptor beta chains from one sample in a study of control samples from healthy donors and cancer patients. Assay used: immunoSEQ multiplex PCR; TCRdb lists only in-frame clones, some missing. This table holds 130,000 or so clones, 90% to 95% found once. The sample was PBMCs. The source is a man in his sixties with colorectal cancer. Both conserved end residues are part of each CDR3. Each record gives: V gene, clone size, D gene, J gene, CDR3 DNA, CDR3 protein. A D gene is named only where the DNA matches it firmly. Clone sizes are given selectively: once, few, many, or a class where the clone is expanded.

TRBV4-1	-	-	TRBJ2-2	TGCGCCAGCAGCCGTCACCGGGACGGCGGTACTGGGGGGGAGCTGTTTTTT	CASSRHRDGGTGGELFF
TRBV7-8	-	TRBD2	TRBJ2-1	TGTGCCAGCAGCTTTAAGGGCGGGGGACGAGGGGCAAGCGATGAGCAGTTCTTC	CASSFKGGGRGASDEQFF
TRBV7-2	once	-	TRBJ2-3	TGTGCCAGCAGCTTAGCGGGGGTTTACACAGATACGCAGTATTTT	CASSLAGVYTDTQYF
TRBV19	-	-	TRBJ1-1	TGTGCCAGTAGAGAGACAGGGAACACTGAAGCTTTCTTT	CASRETGNTEAFF
TRBV25-1	-	-	TRBJ1-1	TGTGCCAGCAGTCCTCTGGGACAAGAGAACACTGAAGCTTTCTTT	CASSPLGQENTEAFF
TRBV6-5	-	-	TRBJ1-2	TGTGCCAGCAGAGGGGGGTCAGGAGGCTACACCTTC	CASRGGSGGYTF
TRBV2	-	-	TRBJ2-7	TGTGCCAGCGGCCGACTCTCATCTCTTTACGAGCAGTACTTC	CASGRLSSLYEQYF
TRBV2	-	-	TRBJ1-1	TGTGCCAGCGGTCGGGGGACTGAAGCTTTCTTT	CASGRGTEAFF
TRBV5-4	once	TRBD1	TRBJ2-7	TGTGCCAGCAGCCGGGCGACAGGGTCAAAGTCCTACGAGCAGTACTTC	CASSRATGSKSYEQYF
TRBV19	-	TRBD1	TRBJ1-4	TGTGCCAGTAGCCCCGACAGGGGTTCCTCCCCAACTAATGAAAAACTGTTTTTT	CASSPDRGSSPTNEKLFF
TRBV6-1	-	TRBD1	TRBJ2-3	TGTGCCAGCAGTGGCCAGGGGGCGAGGATCACAGATACGCAGTATTTT	CASSGQGARITDTQYF
TRBV7-9	few	-	TRBJ1-4	TGTGCCAGCAGCAATTGGGATGAAAAACTGTTTTTT	CASSNWDEKLFF